This T cell receptor beta chain was sequenced for a study of cytomegalovirus exposure and HLA in healthy donors (dated by TCRdb to 2017 to 2019). About the full investigation: In an earlier analysis of around 540 of the donors, 276 Gb of sequence data and 117 million unique TCR beta sequences from about 179 million T cells were reported. The study combined high-throughput TCR immunosequencing, statistical association of individual TCRs with disease status, and machine learning to predict cytomegalovirus infection status. An earlier analysis of around 580 of the donors used high-throughput TCR beta sequencing to judge whether each TCR beta V gene segment behaved as functional or pseudogenic. Genome-wide SNP genotypes for about 65% of the roughly 700 donors were used in a later genetic analysis, which treated that subset as a discovery cohort. Every repertoire in the discovery cohort had been generated on one and the same sequencing platform. The T cell repertoires of 700 or so subjects were profiled by immunosequencing and related to cytomegalovirus serostatus. Among about 390 genotyped donors of the cohort, an average of roughly 240,000 unique TCR beta nucleotide sequences were sequenced per donor, roughly 20% of them non-productive. In addition to the first cohort of 666 subjects, a separate validation cohort of approximately 130 different subjects was used. Because of strong linkage in the cohort, 5 or 6 DR-DQ haplotypes were treated as single units for association and clustering. The aim of the study was to test whether cataloging public T cell receptors could identify signatures of past pathogen exposure. The number of donors typed differed by locus, with roughly 620-640 for A, B, C, DRB1 and DQB1, roughly 520 for DQA1, 600 to 610 for DPA1, and 472 for DPB1. In a later analysis, previously published TCR beta repertoires from 666 donors were re-analyzed and high-resolution HLA genotyping was added so that TCR occurrence patterns could be studied. HLA typing covered class I and class II loci at four-digit resolution. Donor age, sex, ethnicity and CMV serostatus were compiled together with the repertoire data. Rather than drawing on any new phenotypic data, the later analysis identified candidate immune exposures from TCR beta sequences and the way those sequences occurred across donors. Of the roughly 390 genotyped donors, approximately 80% fell in the genetic ancestry cluster associated with self-reported Caucasian donors. An early release covering 500 to 750 HLA-typed donors comprised approximately 290 gigabases of sequencing data and 65 million to 100 million unique TCR sequences.

The method was the immunoSEQ multiplex PCR assay. The multiplex PCR relied on a mix of 60 forward primers for TCR Vbeta segments and 13 reverse primers for TCR Jbeta segments. A multiplex PCR assay on genomic DNA amplified the CDR3 region of rearranged TCR beta genes. On the Illumina HiSeq System, the amplified TCR beta libraries were sequenced as 87-base-pair reads. The original pipeline was this. A later analysis counted tens of millions of unique TCR beta chains across the 550 to 700 repertoires, and some 11 million of these chains were shared by at least two donors. A nearest-neighbor algorithm error-corrected the raw reads and collapsed the reads into unique sequences, merging closely related sequences to remove PCR and sequencing errors. To assign V, D and J gene segments, CDR3 sequences were aligned to IMGT reference sequences. Each retained sequence needed at least a six-nucleotide match to both a V gene segment and a J gene segment. A rearrangement counted as productive if the CDR3 had no stop codons and remained in frame with V and J, and every other rearrangement counted as non-productive. Following IMGT convention, CDR3 was defined as the stretch from the second conserved V-encoded cysteine to the conserved J-encoded phenylalanine. In an earlier analysis of around 540 of the donors, sequences lacking an unambiguous match to a single V gene segment were excluded. In an earlier analysis of 500 to 750 of the donors, V segments were called functional above 56.7% productive rearrangements and were called segregating when the between-donor standard deviation exceeded 5%. A statistical classification framework was developed to diagnose cytomegalovirus status using the catalog of TCR beta chain sequences. A later analysis assigned V and J genes by comparing TCR nucleotide sequences with IMGT/GENE-DB human TR gene sequences. In a later analysis, CDR3 sequences and most-parsimonious VDJ recombination scenarios were assigned using the TCRdist pipeline. In a later analysis, every TCR beta chain was defined by the combination of its CDR3 amino acid sequence and its V-gene family, and reads without a unique V-gene family were dropped. To address suspected cross-contamination and a sequencing artifact, a later analysis removed 592 highly shared, low-generation-probability nucleotide sequences. In a later analysis, a clonal expansion index for each public chain was calculated from normalized within-repertoire ranks of inferred template counts. A later analysis computed generation probabilities with a VDJ recombination model fitted to out-of-frame rearrangements, and checked the results against IGoR. A later analysis scored TCR-TCR, TCR-HLA and TCR-CMV co-occurrence with hypergeometric tests, applying a repertoire-size bias correction to TCR pairs. A later analysis estimated false discovery rates by permuting HLA or CMV assignments 20 times. In a later analysis, co-occurring TCRs were grouped using DBSCAN, with TCRdist sequence similarity added in when clustering inside HLA-allele-positive subsets. Repertoires with fewer than 30,000 or more than 120,000 public chains, plus five repertoires with anomalous nucleotide sharing, were excluded from co-occurrence clustering. TCRdb took over this immuneACCESS table, retaining in-frame rearrangements with V and J assigned. Such tables are incomplete; in checked studies, under half of the missing clones stem from an unresolved V gene, and the remainder is unexplained. Clone size and V and J calls were adopted from that table, with D and trimming inferred from the DNA. The sample includes about 120,000 clones, with approximately 72% observed a single time. Together, the top ten hold over 25% of the sample.

With regard to this clone: Its target antigen remains unknown. Base quality data are lacking; no much larger clone is found one base away.

The germline V gene specifies SGHVS as CDR1 and FNYEAQ as CDR2. Counted from cysteine to phenylalanine, this CDR3 has 15 amino acids. The only DNA kept is the CDR3, 45 bases in frame from the first base. After removal of 5 bases from V and 2 bases from J, the junction retains 4 bases not matched to a gene. The cohort consisted of some 670 healthy bone marrow donors. At the time of sampling, every cohort member was nominally healthy, though immune exposures that went unrecorded were likely present. The donor was CMV seropositive and belonged to the group of some 290 seropositive cohort members. Every donor gave a peripheral blood sample, and the peripheral blood mononuclear cells from that sample were used for TCR beta sequencing. The Qiagen DNeasy Blood Extraction Kit was used to extract genomic DNA from the blood cell samples. The paper's findings and limits, for the study overall: Some IMGT-functional V segments, including TRBV6-2 and TRBV6-3, could not be told apart with the 87-base-pair reads, so those segments were excluded. A later analysis associated roughly 17,000 TCR beta sequences with specific HLA alleles at a false discovery rate of 0.05. According to a later analysis, TCR association rates differed among HLA loci, with DRB1 alleles showing the most associated TCRs and HLA-C alleles showing the fewest. Most TCR sequences were seen in very few donors, while some public TCRs were found in many individuals. A later genetic analysis associated a missense DCLRE1C variant with V-gene and J-gene trimming of TCR beta chains, and an independent cohort replicated the association. A further reported finding was that TCR beta sequences accurately predicted the HLA-A and HLA-B alleles for most subjects in the first cohort. Three of the identified cytomegalovirus-associated TCR beta chains were confirmed in vitro to be specific for cytomegalovirus antigens. A later genetic analysis reported fewer N-insertions in productive TCRs among donors in an Asian-associated ancestry cluster than the roughly 620-donor mean. A cluster of highly shared sequence variants was judged likely to represent a technical artifact of the sequencing pipeline. Sequencing depth was assumed to be roughly uniform across donors in the presence/absence analyses, though that assumption may not hold. Cytomegalovirus status was reported to be diagnosed by the classifier with high specificity and sensitivity in both the original and validation cohorts. A total of fewer than 200 TCR beta chains were listed by the study as associated with cytomegalovirus. According to a later analysis, parvovirus B19, influenza, CMV and Epstein-Barr virus appeared linked to several top co-occurrence clusters. According to the authors, the approach could potentially be generalized to other disease states and immunological phenotypes. A later analysis found that HLA-associated TCR beta chains were more clonally expanded and had lower generation probabilities than equally common non-associated chains. When HLA alleles, especially DR and DQ, strongly co-occurred, attributing TCR associations to individual alleles was difficult. In a later analysis, most CMV-associated TCR beta chains were found to appear HLA-restricted, with HLA associations seemingly driven largely by CMV exposure. Correlated functional status among segregating V segments might be attributable to linkage disequilibrium, but an unknown experimental factor could not be ruled out. Because some donors lacked HLA typing at each locus, the association tests relied only on the typed subset. In an earlier analysis of around 600 of the donors, most TCR beta V segments were observed in productive rearrangements about 90% or about 30% of the time, broadly matching IMGT annotations. Immune exposure information for the cohort was limited to CMV serostatus. Approximately 18 rarely observed V segments, including chromosome 9 orphons, were excluded from the earlier analysis of about 500 of the donors because counts were too low. The cohort was sequenced for TCR beta chains only, and without alpha or paired-chain data the features that could be detected were limited.

Sequenced sample: PBMCs. Recombination connected TRBV7-6 to TRBJ2-3, with 10 bases aligning to TRBD2. This TCR came from a man in his fifties or sixties in good health and CMV-seropositive. CDR3 loop: CASSGLAGATDTQYF. The nucleotide sequence is TGTGCCAGCAGCGGGCTAGCGGGGGCCACAGATACGCAGTATTTT.